Shown below are 14 T cell receptor beta chains from a single sample sequenced in a study of CD8 T cells in ankylosing spondylitis. MiXCR, applied by TCRdb to the 5' RACE reads, yields one record per CDR3 protein. The sample shows some 250,000 distinct CDR3 sequences, about 10% of them seen only once. The sample comprised blood, either unsorted or a sorted T cell fraction (not recorded which). These receptors came from a male donor with ankylosing spondylitis or in good health (not recorded which).

This clonotype was counted at least ten times. The V call is TRBV10-3, the J call TRBJ2-2; perhaps TRBD2 as D (5 bases). The CDR3 is 16 residues long. V lost 0 bases and J lost 0, with 8 bases in between. Germline CDR1 reads ENHRY; CDR2 reads SYGVKD. Written as DNA, the CDR3 is TGTGCCATCAGTGAGTCGGTTAGCGCGAACACCGGGGAGCTGTTTTTT. This gives the protein CAISESVSANTGELFF.

Ten or more counts support this clonotype. The chain joins TRBV6-4 to TRBJ2-3, with D perhaps matching TRBD2 (5 bases). The CDR3 is 13 residues long. Trimming cost V 3 bases and J 1 base, with 5 bases left between them. The germline CDR1 and CDR2 sequences are MRHNA and SNTAGT. In DNA, the CDR3 is TGTGCCAGCAGTGAAGCGGGCACAGATACGCAGTATTTT. This encodes CASSEAGTDTQYF.

This clonotype has ten or more counts. The chain uses TRBV29-1 and TRBJ2-5; tentative D call: TRBD2 (5 bases). The CDR3 has 12 residues. Trimming stripped 0 bases from V and 5 bases from J, with 7 bases between. Germline values: CDR1 SQVTM, CDR2 ANQGSEA. This CDR3 is CSVEDWEETQYF. The CDR3 DNA sequence: TGCAGCGTTGAAGACTGGGAGGAGACCCAGTACTTC.

Many counts were recorded for this clonotype. V and J are TRBV20-1 and TRBJ1-5; possibly TRBD1 for D (5 bases). The germline V and J ends were trimmed by 3 bases and 7 bases, with 13 bases remaining between them. Germline loops: CDR1 DFQATT, CDR2 SNEGSKA (reference sequence). CDR3 size: 13 residues. The CDR3 DNA reads TGCAGTGCTAGGCAGGGTGGAGGGCAGCCCCAGCATTTT. Its protein product is CSARQGGGQPQHF.

The J gene is TRBJ2-1, the V gene TRBV7-6; D is possibly TRBD2 (7 bases). V dropped 3 bases and J dropped 9 bases, with 18 bases sitting between them. Germline V gives CDR1 SGHVS, CDR2 FNYEAQ. CDR3 length equals 15 residues. The CDR3 bases are TGTGCCAGCAGCTTGGAAGCTCGGGGGGCTGGTGAGCAGTTCTTC. It specifies CASSLEARGAGEQFF. Supplemented by reference TRBV7-6 and TRBJ2-1, the full variable domain reads GAGVSQSPRYKVTKRGQDVALRCDPISGHVSLYWYRQALGQGPEFLTYFNYEAQQDKSGLPNDRFSAERPEGSISTLTIQRTEQRDSAMYRCASSLEARGAGEQFFGPGTRLTVL.

This clonotype was seen at least ten times. The chain combines TRBV27 with TRBJ2-7; TRBD1 aligns across 10 bases. The V gene end was trimmed by 7 bases and the J gene end by 4 bases; junction bases not matched to a gene: 7. The length of the CDR3 is 14 residues. Germline V gene sequence: CDR1 MNHEY, CDR2 SMNVEV (reference sequence). In DNA, the CDR3 is TGTGCCAGCAAGCCGGGACAGGGGTTTTACGAGCAGTACTTC. This codes for CASKPGQGFYEQYF.

This clonotype showed up many times. V gene TRBV20-1 combines with J gene TRBJ2-7; weak D call: TRBD2 (6 bases). CDR1 and CDR2 (germline): DFQATT, SNEGSKA (reference sequence). This CDR3 has 15 residues. The germline V and J ends were trimmed by 0 bases and 3 bases, with 15 bases remaining between them. The CDR3 sequence is CSARDAGRTYYEQYF. The CDR3 coding sequence is TGCAGTGCTAGAGACGCGGGACGGACCTACTACGAGCAGTACTTC.

The J gene is TRBJ2-5, the V gene TRBV5-5, with D possibly TRBD1 on 6 matching bases. V lost 4 bases to trimming and J lost 3 bases, with 13 bases between them. This CDR3 region has 14 residues. Germline V gives CDR1 SGHKS, CDR2 YYEKEE (reference sequence). CDR3 amino acids: CASSGNREKETQYF. The CDR3 DNA is TGTGCCAGCAGCGGGAACAGGGAGAAAGAGACCCAGTACTTC.

The V gene is TRBV5-5, the J gene TRBJ1-2; D gene ambiguous. The CDR3 is 14 residues long. Per germline, CDR1 SGHKS and CDR2 YYEKEE (reference sequence). Trimming shortened V by 1 base and J by 4 bases, and 11 bases separated the two germline ends. CDR3 sequence: CASSLSLGFYGYTF. The CDR3 DNA reads TGTGCCAGCAGCTTGTCGTTAGGGTTCTATGGCTACACCTTC.

The sample holds many counts of this clonotype. The CDR3 region is CASSWAPEETQYF. Written as DNA, the CDR3 is TGTGCCAGCAGCTGGGCGCCCGAAGAGACCCAGTACTTC. V and J are TRBV5-5 and TRBJ2-5, with D unresolved. From germline, CDR1 is SGHKS and CDR2 YYEKEE (reference sequence). V lost 3 bases, J lost 3 bases, and 9 bases lay in between. The CDR3 length is 13 residues.

The V call is TRBV5-5, the J call TRBJ1-1; D is unclear. Deletions cut 5 bases from V and 1 base from J, with 21 bases between. The CDR3 covers 17 residues. Germline V gene lookup returns CDR1 SGHKS and CDR2 YYEKEE (reference sequence). This CDR3 reads CASRLTAGAQSNTEAFF. For the CDR3, the DNA is TGTGCCAGCAGATTAACGGCGGGCGCGCAGTCGAACACTGAAGCTTTCTTT.

This clonotype was counted many times. The chain carries TRBV20-1 and TRBJ1-6; 9 nucleotides match TRBD1. The V and J ends lost 5 bases and 5 bases, in that order; junction bases with no gene match: 10. The CDR3 is made up of 16 amino acids. Germline lookup yields CDR1 DFQATT and CDR2 SNEGSKA (reference sequence). The CDR3 region is CSAVPGQGWDNSPLHF. The CDR3, as DNA: TGCAGTGCTGTCCCGGGACAGGGTTGGGATAATTCACCCCTCCACTTT.

On this clonotype: One end of the junction does not line up with germline, which may come from a read error. This sequence joins TRBV5-1 and TRBJ1-2; D remains unclear. CDR1 and CDR2 (germline): SGHRS, YFSETQ. The CDR3 spans 15 residues. Written as DNA, the CDR3 is TGCGCCAGCAGGTTAGACCAAACCTCTAACTTTGGCTACACCTTC. Its protein product is CASRLDQTSNFGYTF. The full variable domain, completed using reference TRBV5-1 and TRBJ1-2, is KAGVTQTPRYLIKTRGQQVTLSCSPISGHRSVSWYQQTPGQGLQFLFEYFSETQRNKGNFPGRFSGRQFSNSRSEMNVSTLELGDSALYLCASRLDQTSNFGYTFGSGTRLTVV.

In this sample, this clonotype turned up a few times. This chain uses TRBV2 with TRBJ1-2; D may be TRBD1 (5 bases). Trimming pared 1 base from V and 7 bases from J, leaving 19 bases between. Germline-derived CDR1 and CDR2 are SNHLY and FYNNEI. This CDR3 comprises 16 residues. DNA of the CDR3: TGTGCCAGCAGTGAAGGAATAGAGGGGACTACCCTTGGCTACACCTTC. Protein sequence: CASSEGIEGTTLGYTF.